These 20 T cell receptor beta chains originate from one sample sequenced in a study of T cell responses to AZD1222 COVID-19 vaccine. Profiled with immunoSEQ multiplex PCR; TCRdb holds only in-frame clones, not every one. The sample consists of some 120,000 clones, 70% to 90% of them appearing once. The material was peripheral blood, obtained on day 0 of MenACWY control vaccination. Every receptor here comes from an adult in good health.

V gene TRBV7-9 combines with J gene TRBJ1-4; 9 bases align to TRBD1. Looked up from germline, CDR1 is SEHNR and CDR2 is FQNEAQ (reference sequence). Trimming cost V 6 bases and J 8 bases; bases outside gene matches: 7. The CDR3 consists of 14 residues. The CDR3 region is CASRPQGAGEKLFF. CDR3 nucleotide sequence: TGTGCCAGCAGACCACAGGGGGCAGGGGAAAAACTGTTTTTT.

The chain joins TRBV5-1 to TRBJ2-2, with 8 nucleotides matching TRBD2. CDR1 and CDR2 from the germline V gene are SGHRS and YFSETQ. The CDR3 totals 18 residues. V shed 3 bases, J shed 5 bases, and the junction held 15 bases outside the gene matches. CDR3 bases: TGCGCCAGCAGCTCTTCGACCTTTAGCGGGGCCCTAACCGGGGAGCTGTTTTTT. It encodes CASSSSTFSGALTGELFF.

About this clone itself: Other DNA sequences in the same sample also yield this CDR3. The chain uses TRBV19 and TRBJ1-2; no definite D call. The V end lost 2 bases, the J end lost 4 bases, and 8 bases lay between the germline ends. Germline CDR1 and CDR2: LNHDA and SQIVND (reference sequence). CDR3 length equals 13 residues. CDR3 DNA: TGTGCCAGTAGTATAAGTCAGCTCTATGGCTACACCTTC. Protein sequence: CASSISQLYGYTF.

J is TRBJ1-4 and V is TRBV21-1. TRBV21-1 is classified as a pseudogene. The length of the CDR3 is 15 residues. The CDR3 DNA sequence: TGTGCCAGCAGCAAAGTCCCTTCAACTAATGAAAAACTGTTTTTT. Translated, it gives CASSKVPSTNEKLFF.

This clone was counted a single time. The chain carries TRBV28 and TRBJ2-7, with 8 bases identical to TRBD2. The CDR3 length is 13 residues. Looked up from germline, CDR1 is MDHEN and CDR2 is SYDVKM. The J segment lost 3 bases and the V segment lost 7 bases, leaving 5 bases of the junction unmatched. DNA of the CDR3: TGTGCCAGCATGGTAAGCGGGGGCTACGAGCAGTACTTC. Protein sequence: CASMVSGGYEQYF.

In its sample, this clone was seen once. The CDR3 here is CASSQVAGAGELFF. The CDR3 region has the DNA TGCGCCAGCAGCCAAGTGGCAGGGGCCGGGGAGCTGTTTTTT. The chain uses TRBV4-1 and TRBJ2-2, with D possibly TRBD1 on 6 matching bases. Germline V CDR1 and CDR2: MGHRA, YSYEKL. The CDR3 runs to 14 residues. Trimming left V 1 base short and J 6 bases short, with 9 bases between.

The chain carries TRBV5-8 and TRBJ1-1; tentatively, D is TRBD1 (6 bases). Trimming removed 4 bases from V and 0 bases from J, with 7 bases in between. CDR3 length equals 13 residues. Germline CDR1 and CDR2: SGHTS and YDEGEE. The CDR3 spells CASSGGLNTEAFF. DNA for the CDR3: TGTGCCAGCAGCGGGGGCCTGAACACTGAAGCTTTCTTT.

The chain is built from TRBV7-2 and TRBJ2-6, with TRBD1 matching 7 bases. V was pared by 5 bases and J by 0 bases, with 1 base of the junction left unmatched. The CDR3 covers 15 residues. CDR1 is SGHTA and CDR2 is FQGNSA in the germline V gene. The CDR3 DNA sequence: TGTGCCAGCAGCCGGACAGGCTCTGGGGCCAACGTCCTGACTTTC. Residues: CASSRTGSGANVLTF.

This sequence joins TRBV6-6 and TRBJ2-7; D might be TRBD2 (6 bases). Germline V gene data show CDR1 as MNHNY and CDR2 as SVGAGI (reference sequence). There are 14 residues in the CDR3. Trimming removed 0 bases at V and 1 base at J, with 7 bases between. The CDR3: CASSYSEGSYEQYF. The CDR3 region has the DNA TGTGCCAGCAGTTACTCGGAGGGTTCCTACGAGCAGTACTTC.

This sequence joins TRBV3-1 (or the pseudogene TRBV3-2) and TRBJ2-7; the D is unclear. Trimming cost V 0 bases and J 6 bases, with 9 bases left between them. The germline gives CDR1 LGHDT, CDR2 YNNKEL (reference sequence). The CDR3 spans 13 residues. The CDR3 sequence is CASSQDPITEQYF. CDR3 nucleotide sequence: TGTGCCAGCAGCCAAGACCCTATCACCGAGCAGTACTTC.

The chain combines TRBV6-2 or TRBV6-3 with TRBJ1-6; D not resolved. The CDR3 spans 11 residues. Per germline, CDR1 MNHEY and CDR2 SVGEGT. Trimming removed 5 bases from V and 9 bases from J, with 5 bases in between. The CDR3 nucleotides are TGTGCCAGCAGTACTGGTTCACCCCTCCACTTT. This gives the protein CASSTGSPLHF.

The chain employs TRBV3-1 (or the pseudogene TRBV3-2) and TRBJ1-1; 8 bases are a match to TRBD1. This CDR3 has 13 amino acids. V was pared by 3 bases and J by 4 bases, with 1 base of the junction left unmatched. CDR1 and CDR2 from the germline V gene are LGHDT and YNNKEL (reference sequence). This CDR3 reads CASSHGTGTEAFF. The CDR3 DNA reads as TGTGCCAGCAGCCATGGGACAGGCACTGAAGCTTTCTTT.

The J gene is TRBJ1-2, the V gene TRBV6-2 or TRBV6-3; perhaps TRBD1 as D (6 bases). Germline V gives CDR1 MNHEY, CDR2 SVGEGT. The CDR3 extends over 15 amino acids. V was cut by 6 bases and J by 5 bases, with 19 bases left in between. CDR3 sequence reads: CASSGLGQHFYGYTF. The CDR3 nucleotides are TGTGCCAGCAGCGGACTAGGACAGCACTTTTATGGCTACACCTTC.

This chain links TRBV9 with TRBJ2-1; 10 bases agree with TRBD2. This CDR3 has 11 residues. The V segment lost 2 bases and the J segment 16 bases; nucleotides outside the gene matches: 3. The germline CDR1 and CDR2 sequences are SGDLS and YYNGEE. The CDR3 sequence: CASSVSGGYFF. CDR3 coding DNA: TGTGCCAGCAGCGTTAGCGGGGGGTATTTCTTC.

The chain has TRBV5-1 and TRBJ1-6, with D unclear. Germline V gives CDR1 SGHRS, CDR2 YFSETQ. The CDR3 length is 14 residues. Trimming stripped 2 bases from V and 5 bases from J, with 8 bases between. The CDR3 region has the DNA TGCGCCAGCAGCTTAGCGGGAAATAATTCACCCCTCCACTTT. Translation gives CASSLAGNNSPLHF.

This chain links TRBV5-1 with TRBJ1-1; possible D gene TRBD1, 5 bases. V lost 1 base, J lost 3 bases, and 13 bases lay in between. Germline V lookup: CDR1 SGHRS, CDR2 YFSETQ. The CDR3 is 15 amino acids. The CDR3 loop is CASSLSGTDYTEAFF. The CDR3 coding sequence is TGCGCCAGCAGCTTGTCCGGGACGGATTACACTGAAGCTTTCTTT.

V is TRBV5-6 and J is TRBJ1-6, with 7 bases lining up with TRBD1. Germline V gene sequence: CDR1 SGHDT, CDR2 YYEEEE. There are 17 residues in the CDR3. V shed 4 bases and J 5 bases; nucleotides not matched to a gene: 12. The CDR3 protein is CASSPGWDSSHNSPLHF. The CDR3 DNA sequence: TGTGCCAGCAGCCCTGGATGGGACAGCTCGCATAATTCACCCCTCCACTTT.

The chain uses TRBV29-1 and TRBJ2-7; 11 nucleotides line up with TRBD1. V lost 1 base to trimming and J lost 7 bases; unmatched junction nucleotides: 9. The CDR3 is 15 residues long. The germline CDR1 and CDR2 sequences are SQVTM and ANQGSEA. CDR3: CSVEVHGQGAGEQYF. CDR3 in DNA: TGCAGCGTTGAAGTTCACGGACAGGGGGCAGGTGAGCAGTACTTC.

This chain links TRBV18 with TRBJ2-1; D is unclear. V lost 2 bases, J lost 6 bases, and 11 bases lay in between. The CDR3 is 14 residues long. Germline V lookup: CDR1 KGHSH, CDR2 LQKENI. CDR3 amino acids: CASSPSQIGNEQFF. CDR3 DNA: TGTGCCAGCTCACCAAGCCAAATAGGCAATGAGCAGTTCTTC.

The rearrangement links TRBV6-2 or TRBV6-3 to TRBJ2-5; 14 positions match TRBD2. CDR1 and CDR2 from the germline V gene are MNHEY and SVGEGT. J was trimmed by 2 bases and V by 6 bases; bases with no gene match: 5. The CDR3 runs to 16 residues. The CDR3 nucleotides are TGTGCCAGCAGCCTTGGACTAGCGGGGGGACAAGAGACCCAGTACTTC. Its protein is CASSLGLAGGQETQYF.